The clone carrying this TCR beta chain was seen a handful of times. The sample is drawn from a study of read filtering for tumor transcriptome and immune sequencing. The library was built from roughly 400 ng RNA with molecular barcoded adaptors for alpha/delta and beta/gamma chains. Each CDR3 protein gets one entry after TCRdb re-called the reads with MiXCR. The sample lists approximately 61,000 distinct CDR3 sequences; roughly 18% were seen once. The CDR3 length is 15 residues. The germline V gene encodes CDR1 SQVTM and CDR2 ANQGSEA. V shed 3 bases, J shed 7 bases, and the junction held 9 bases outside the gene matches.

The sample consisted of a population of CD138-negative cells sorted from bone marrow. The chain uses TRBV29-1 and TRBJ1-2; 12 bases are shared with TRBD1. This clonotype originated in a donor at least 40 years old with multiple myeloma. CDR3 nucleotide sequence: TGCAGCGTTGAGGGCCCGGGACAGGGGGCTCTTGGCTACACCTTC. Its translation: CSVEGPGQGALGYTF.